This passage covers 22 T cell receptor beta chains from one sample sequenced in a study of cytomegalovirus exposure and HLA in healthy donors. PCR used 60 Vbeta primers and 13 Jbeta primers. Generated by immunoSEQ multiplex PCR, the TCRdb table keeps only in-frame clones and is missing some. This sample carries 95,000 to 110,000 clones, 75% to 85% of them seen once, and the ten largest clones take 10%. Sequencing was performed on PBMCs. The origin of the receptors is a woman aged 18-29 years in good health and CMV-seropositive.

The J gene is TRBJ1-2, the V gene TRBV15; 7 nucleotides align to TRBD1. V shed 6 bases, J shed 3 bases, and the junction held 7 bases outside the gene matches. The CDR3 loop spans 14 amino acids. Germline V CDR1 and CDR2: LNHNV, YYDKDF (reference sequence). In nucleotides, the CDR3 is TGTGCCACCAGAGCTACAGGGGTCGACTATGGCTACACCTTC. It is translated as CATRATGVDYGYTF.

The chain uses TRBV28 and TRBJ2-3; possible D gene TRBD1, 5 bases. V lost 0 bases and J 4 bases, leaving 11 bases between the germline ends. CDR3 length equals 15 residues. The V gene's germline CDR1 is MDHEN and CDR2 SYDVKM. The CDR3 spells CASSLWQGHADTQYF. In DNA form, the CDR3 reads TGTGCCAGCAGTTTATGGCAGGGCCACGCAGATACGCAGTATTTT.

The CDR3 loop is CASSVREGEKLFF. For the CDR3, the DNA is TGTGCCAGCAGCGTAAGGGAGGGTGAAAAACTGTTTTTT. The chain employs TRBV9 and TRBJ1-4; unclear D gene. This CDR3 is 13 amino acids long. V gave up 1 base and J gave up 7 bases, with 8 bases separating them. Per germline, CDR1 SGDLS and CDR2 YYNGEE. Variable domain in full (rest from reference TRBV9 and TRBJ1-4): DSGVTQTPKHLITATGQRVTLRCSPRSGDLSVYWYQQSLDQGLQFLIQYYNGEERAKGNILERFSAQQFPDLHSELNLSSLELGDSALYFCASSVREGEKLFFGSGTQLSVL.

This clone was seen a handful of times. This chain connects TRBV10-3 to TRBJ2-3; 9 bases match TRBD2. CDR3 length equals 14 residues. The junction had 10 bases not matched to a gene; V was cut back by 11 bases and J by 4 bases. Germline loops: CDR1 ENHRY, CDR2 SYGVKD. The CDR3 protein is CASRLAGRADTQYF. The CDR3 coding sequence is TGTGCCTCGCGCCTAGCGGGGAGGGCAGATACGCAGTATTTT.

This clone was found a few times. The chain couples TRBV7-2 to TRBJ1-5; D may be TRBD1 (5 bases). V lost 5 bases and J 2 bases, leaving 10 bases between the germline ends. The CDR3 runs 14 residues. CDR1 and CDR2 from the germline V gene are SGHTA and FQGNSA. The DNA for the CDR3 is TGTGCCAGCAGCCCCAGGGAGGGCAATCAGCCCCAGCATTTT. Translation: CASSPREGNQPQHF.

This chain links TRBV7-6 with TRBJ2-7, with 8 nucleotides matching TRBD2. Germline values: CDR1 SGHVS, CDR2 FNYEAQ. CDR3 length: 14 residues. The V and J ends lost 0 bases and 3 bases, in that order; junction bases with no gene match: 1. CDR3 in amino acids: CASSLARGDYEQYF. For the CDR3, the DNA is TGTGCCAGCAGCTTAGCGCGGGGGGACTACGAGCAGTACTTC.

V gene TRBV5-1 combines with J gene TRBJ2-2, with 7 bases matching TRBD2. Germline V gene lookup returns CDR1 SGHRS and CDR2 YFSETQ. CDR3 length equals 16 residues. The trim removed 0 bases at V and 1 base at J, leaving 3 bases unmatched. CDR3 in DNA: TGCGCCAGCAGCTTGGCGGTAGCGGGGAACACCGGGGAGCTGTTTTTT. Translated: CASSLAVAGNTGELFF.

The chain links TRBV27 to TRBJ2-2; D gene unclear. V lost 5 bases to trimming and J lost 2 bases, with 3 bases between them. The germline CDR1 and CDR2 sequences are MNHEY and SMNVEV (reference sequence). The CDR3 extends over 12 amino acids. The CDR3 loop is CASSINTGELFF. The CDR3 nucleotides are TGTGCCAGCAGTATAAACACCGGGGAGCTGTTTTTT.

The rearrangement links TRBV5-4 to TRBJ1-3; 8 bases fit TRBD1. Germline-derived CDR1 and CDR2 are SGHNT and YYREEE (reference sequence). The J segment lost 0 bases and the V segment lost 4 bases, leaving 6 bases of the junction unmatched. The CDR3 has 16 amino acids. As DNA, the CDR3 is TGTGCCAGCAGCACAGGACAGGGCTTCTCTGGAAACACCATATATTTT. Translation gives CASSTGQGFSGNTIYF.

This chain joins TRBV9 and TRBJ1-1, with unresolved D. Per the germline V gene, CDR1 is SGDLS and CDR2 is YYNGEE. This CDR3 contains 19 residues. V was shortened by 0 bases and J by 0 bases, with 21 bases between the two germline ends. Here the CDR3 DNA reads TGTGCCAGCAGCGTAGCGGGTGGAGGAGAACTTTCTATGAACACTGAAGCTTTCTTT. As protein: CASSVAGGGELSMNTEAFF.

The chain recombines TRBV6-1 with TRBJ2-1, with TRBD2 matching over 7 bases. Looked up from germline, CDR1 is MNHNS and CDR2 is SASEGT. The CDR3 is 13 amino acids. The V and J ends lost 8 bases and 4 bases, in that order; junction bases with no gene match: 5. CDR3 residues: CASRAGYYNEQFF. As DNA, the CDR3 is TGTGCCAGCCGAGCGGGGTATTACAATGAGCAGTTCTTC.

The chain uses TRBV7-9 and TRBJ2-7; 9 bases fit TRBD2. This CDR3 is 14 amino acids long. After removal of 6 bases from V and 2 bases from J, the junction contained 5 bases not matched to a gene. CDR1 SEHNR and CDR2 FQNEAQ come from the germline V gene (reference sequence). The CDR3 region is CASRASGRTYEQYF. The CDR3 DNA reads TGTGCCAGCAGAGCAAGCGGGAGGACCTACGAGCAGTACTTC.

This chain uses TRBV5-5 with TRBJ2-4; 7 nucleotides agree with TRBD1. This CDR3 has 15 residues. The V gene's germline CDR1 is SGHKS and CDR2 YYEKEE (reference sequence). Germline trimming cut 0 bases from V and 5 bases from J; bases unmatched to any gene: 5. The CDR3 DNA reads TGTGCCAGCAGCTTGGGACAGGGCATCCAAAACATTCAGTACTTC. This sequence encodes CASSLGQGIQNIQYF. The full variable domain, completed using reference TRBV5-5 and TRBJ2-4, is DAGVTQSPTHLIKTRGQQVTLRCSPISGHKSVSWYQQVLGQGPQFIFQYYEKEERGRGNFPDRFSARQFPNYSSELNVNALLLGDSALYLCASSLGQGIQNIQYFGAGTRLSVL.

This rearrangement joins TRBV5-1 to TRBJ1-2; D uncertain. The CDR3 spans 14 residues. V was shortened by 5 bases and J by 2 bases, with 13 bases between the two germline ends. The germline V gene has CDR1 SGHRS and CDR2 YFSETQ. The CDR3 DNA sequence: TGCGCCAGCAGGTTTACCTGGGCAAACTATGGCTACACCTTC. It specifies CASRFTWANYGYTF. Filled out from reference TRBV5-1 and TRBJ1-2, the complete variable domain reads KAGVTQTPRYLIKTRGQQVTLSCSPISGHRSVSWYQQTPGQGLQFLFEYFSETQRNKGNFPGRFSGRQFSNSRSEMNVSTLELGDSALYLCASRFTWANYGYTFGSGTRLTVV.

This clone was recorded a few times. The V gene is TRBV4-1, the J gene TRBJ1-5; the match to TRBD1 covers 7 bases. Looked up from germline, CDR1 is MGHRA and CDR2 is YSYEKL. The CDR3 contains 15 residues. Losses at the gene ends were 2 bases for V and 6 bases for J; bases not matched to a gene: 7. The CDR3 here is CASSQQRGLSQPQHF. CDR3 DNA: TGCGCCAGCAGCCAACAGAGGGGGCTGTCTCAGCCCCAGCATTTT.

The V call is TRBV5-4, the J call TRBJ1-1; D may be TRBD1 (6 bases). Germline CDR1 is SGHNT and CDR2 is YYREEE (reference sequence). The CDR3 length is 15 residues. V lost 3 bases and J 1 base, leaving 13 bases between the germline ends. CDR3 sequence (DNA): TGTGCCAGCAGCTCTAGGACCAGGGGGAACACTGAAGCTTTCTTT. Its translation: CASSSRTRGNTEAFF.

The chain combines TRBV9 with TRBJ1-2; 9 bases are a match to TRBD1. CDR1 is SGDLS and CDR2 is YYNGEE in the germline V gene. The ends lost 0 bases at V and 7 bases at J; junction bases unmatched: 7. CDR3 size: 15 residues. DNA of the CDR3: TGTGCCAGCAGCGTAGTGGGGACAGGGATGTTTGGCTACACCTTC. Amino acid sequence: CASSVVGTGMFGYTF.

The chain employs TRBV2 and TRBJ1-1, with D uncertain. The CDR3 totals 16 residues. Between the trimmed V and J ends, which lost 4 bases and 0 bases, there was a span of 15 bases. The V gene's germline CDR1 is SNHLY and CDR2 FYNNEI. CDR3 nucleotides: TGTGCCAGCAGTGGCGACCGGAGACCTATGAACACTGAAGCTTTCTTT. It codes for CASSGDRRPMNTEAFF.

The J gene is TRBJ2-2, the V gene TRBV5-1; D remains unclear. Trimming took off 0 bases at V and 4 bases at J, with 7 bases between the two ends. CDR1 is SGHRS, CDR2 YFSETQ, per germline. The CDR3 sequence is 14 residues long. CDR3 sequence (DNA): TGCGCCAGCAGCTTGGCCGGTACCACCGGGGAGCTGTTTTTT. The encoded protein is CASSLAGTTGELFF.

J is TRBJ2-1 and V is TRBV4-2; maybe TRBD1 (5 bases). This CDR3 comprises 15 residues. Germline V gives CDR1 LGHNA, CDR2 YNFKEQ. The ends were cut back, 0 bases at V and 5 bases at J, with 11 bases in the middle. The CDR3 spells CASSQDRTPNNEQFF. The CDR3 DNA reads TGTGCCAGCAGCCAAGACAGGACACCCAACAATGAGCAGTTCTTC.

This chain connects TRBV2 to TRBJ2-7, with D uncertain. V lost 8 bases to trimming and J lost 2 bases, with 10 bases between them. CDR3 length: 12 amino acids. From germline, CDR1 is SNHLY and CDR2 FYNNEI. CDR3 residues: CASGPVPYEQYF. The CDR3, as DNA: TGTGCCAGCGGTCCAGTTCCCTACGAGCAGTACTTC.

In this sample, this clone turned up once. The V gene is TRBV2, the J gene TRBJ2-7; unclear D gene. The germline CDR1 and CDR2 sequences are SNHLY and FYNNEI. Trimming stripped 6 bases from V and 5 bases from J, with 17 bases between. This CDR3 region has 14 residues. CDR3 sequence reads: CASSDWKQLDEQYF. Here the CDR3 DNA reads TGTGCCAGCAGCGACTGGAAGCAGTTGGACGAGCAGTACTTC. Full variable domain (rest looked up from reference TRBV2 and TRBJ2-7): EPEVTQTPSHQVTQMGQEVILRCVPISNHLYFYWYRQILGQKVEFLVSFYNNEISEKSEIFDDQFSVERPDGSNFTLKIRSTKLEDSAMYFCASSDWKQLDEQYFGPGTRLTVT.